This TCR beta chain was sequenced in a study of cytomegalovirus exposure and HLA in healthy donors. Amplification used 60 Vbeta primers and 13 Jbeta primers. Assay: immunoSEQ multiplex PCR; the TCRdb copy retains only in-frame clones and omits some. The table lists about 220,000 clones, roughly 82% of them singletons. V lost 6 bases to trimming and J lost 4 bases; unmatched junction nucleotides: 2. CDR3 length: 14 amino acids. Germline V gene lookup returns CDR1 MNHEY and CDR2 SVGAGI. The rearrangement links TRBV6-5 to TRBJ1-4; 10 nucleotides match TRBD1. Sequencing was performed on PBMCs. The receptor comes from a man aged 35 to 55 in good health and CMV-seropositive. The CDR3 loop is CASSRDRGNEKLFF. DNA of the CDR3: TGTGCCAGCAGCCGGGACAGGGGTAATGAAAAACTGTTTTTT.